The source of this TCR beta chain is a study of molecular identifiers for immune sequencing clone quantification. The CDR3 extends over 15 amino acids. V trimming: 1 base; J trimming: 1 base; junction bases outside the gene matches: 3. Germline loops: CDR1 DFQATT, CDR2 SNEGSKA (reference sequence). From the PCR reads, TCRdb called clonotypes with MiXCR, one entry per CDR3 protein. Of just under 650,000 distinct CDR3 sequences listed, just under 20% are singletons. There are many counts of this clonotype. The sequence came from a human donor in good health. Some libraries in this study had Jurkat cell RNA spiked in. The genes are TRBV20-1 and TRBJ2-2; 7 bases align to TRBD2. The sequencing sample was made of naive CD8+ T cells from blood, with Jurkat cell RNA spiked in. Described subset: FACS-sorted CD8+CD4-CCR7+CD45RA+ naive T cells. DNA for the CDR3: TGCAGTGCTAGAGGTCTAGCGGAGAACACCGGGGAGCTGTTTTTT. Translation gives CSARGLAENTGELFF.